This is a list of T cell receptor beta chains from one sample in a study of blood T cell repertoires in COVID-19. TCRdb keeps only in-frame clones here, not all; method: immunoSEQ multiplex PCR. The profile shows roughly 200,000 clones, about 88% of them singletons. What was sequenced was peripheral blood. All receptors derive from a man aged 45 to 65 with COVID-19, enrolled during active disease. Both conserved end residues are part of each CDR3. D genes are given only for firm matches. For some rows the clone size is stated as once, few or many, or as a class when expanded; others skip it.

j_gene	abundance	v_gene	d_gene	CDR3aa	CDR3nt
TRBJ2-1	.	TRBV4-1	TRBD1	CASSQVGQGKGEQFF	TGCGCCAGCAGCCAAGTGGGACAGGGTAAGGGTGAGCAGTTCTTC
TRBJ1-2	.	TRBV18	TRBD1	CASSSGTDYGYTF	TGTGCCAGCTCATCCGGGACAGACTATGGCTACACCTTC
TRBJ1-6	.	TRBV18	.	CASSPVEADYNSPLHF	TGTGCCAGCTCACCCGTCGAGGCAGACTATAATTCACCCCTCCACTTT
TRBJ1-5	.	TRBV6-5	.	CASLVGSNQPQHF	TGTGCCAGCCTAGTTGGGAGCAATCAGCCCCAGCATTTT
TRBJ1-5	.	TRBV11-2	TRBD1	CASSQWTGSNQPQHF	TGTGCCAGCAGCCAGTGGACAGGGAGCAATCAGCCCCAGCATTTT
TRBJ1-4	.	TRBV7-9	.	CASSLQGEKLFF	TGTGCCAGCAGCTTACAGGGTGAAAAACTGTTTTTT
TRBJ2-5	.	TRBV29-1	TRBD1	CSATTGGIQETQYF	TGCAGCGCCACGACAGGGGGAATACAAGAGACCCAGTACTTC
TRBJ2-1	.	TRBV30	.	CAWSTGTSYNEQFF	TGTGCCTGGAGTACAGGGACCTCCTACAATGAGCAGTTCTTC
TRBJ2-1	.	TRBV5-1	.	CASSQDTGRNEQFF	TGCGCCAGCAGCCAGGACACAGGACGCAATGAGCAGTTCTTC
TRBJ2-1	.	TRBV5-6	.	CASRHPGSSYNEQFF	TGTGCCAGCAGGCACCCTGGGAGCTCCTACAATGAGCAGTTCTTC
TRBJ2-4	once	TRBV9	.	CASSVTPGGLRDIQYF	TGTGCCAGCAGCGTAACCCCCGGGGGACTTAGGGACATTCAGTACTTC
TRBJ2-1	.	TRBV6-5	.	CASSYSVADSYNEQFF	TGTGCCAGCAGTTACTCGGTAGCGGACTCCTACAATGAGCAGTTCTTC
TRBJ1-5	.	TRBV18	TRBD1	CASSLTKTGDQPQHF	TGTGCCAGCTCACTCACGAAGACAGGGGACCAGCCCCAGCATTTT
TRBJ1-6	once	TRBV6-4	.	CASSEDSRNSPLHF	TGTGCCAGCAGTGAGGACAGTAGGAATTCACCCCTCCACTTT
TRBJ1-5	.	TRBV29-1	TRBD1	CSVRQGPNQPQHF	TGCAGCGTTCGACAGGGCCCGAATCAGCCCCAGCATTTT
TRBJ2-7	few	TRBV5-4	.	CASSLDRTYEQYF	TGTGCCAGCAGCTTGGACAGAACCTACGAGCAGTACTTC
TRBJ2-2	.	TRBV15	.	CATSRDHGNTGELFF	TGTGCCACCAGCAGAGATCACGGGAACACCGGGGAGCTGTTTTTT
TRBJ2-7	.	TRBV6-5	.	CASSLQVTASYEQYF	TGTGCCAGCAGCCTACAGGTAACAGCCTCCTACGAGCAGTACTTC
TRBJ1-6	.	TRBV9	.	CASTTEFNSPLHF	TGTGCCAGCACAACAGAATTTAATTCACCCCTCCACTTT
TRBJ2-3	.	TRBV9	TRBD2	CASSGTRRGDTQYF	TGTGCCAGCAGCGGGACTAGGCGCGGGGATACGCAGTATTTT
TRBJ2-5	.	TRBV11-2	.	CASSLMTRQETQYF	TGTGCCAGCAGCTTAATGACAAGACAAGAGACCCAGTACTTC
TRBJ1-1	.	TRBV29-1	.	CSGREQPGTEAFF	TGCAGCGGGAGGGAGCAACCGGGGACTGAAGCTTTCTTT
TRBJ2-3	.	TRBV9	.	CASSSRRADTQYF	TGTGCCAGCAGCTCCCGGCGGGCAGATACGCAGTATTTT
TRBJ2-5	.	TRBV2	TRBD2	CASSISGSPKTQYF	TGTGCCAGCAGTATTAGCGGGAGCCCAAAGACCCAGTACTTC
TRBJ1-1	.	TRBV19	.	CASSIVPGKGGSDTEAFF	TGTGCCAGTAGTATAGTCCCAGGGAAGGGAGGGAGCGACACTGAAGCTTTCTTT
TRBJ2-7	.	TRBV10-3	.	CATHPYDGGSYEQYF	TGTGCCACTCATCCCTATGACGGAGGATCCTACGAGCAGTACTTC
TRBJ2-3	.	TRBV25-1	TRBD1	CASSLGQGRGDTQYF	TGTGCCAGCAGTTTAGGACAGGGCCGAGGAGATACGCAGTATTTT
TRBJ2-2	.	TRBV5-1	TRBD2	CASSPSGEGELFF	TGCGCCAGCAGCCCTAGCGGGGAGGGGGAGCTGTTTTTT
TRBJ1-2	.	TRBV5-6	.	CASSPGQLPLGGYTF	TGTGCCAGCAGCCCCGGACAGTTACCGCTGGGCGGCTACACCTTC
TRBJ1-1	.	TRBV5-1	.	CASSLSSVGAEAFF	TGCGCCAGCAGCTTGTCTAGTGTAGGGGCTGAAGCTTTCTTT
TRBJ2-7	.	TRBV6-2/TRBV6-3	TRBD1	CASSYGRGLLGDEQYF	TGTGCCAGCAGTTACGGCAGGGGGCTTCTCGGCGACGAGCAGTACTTC
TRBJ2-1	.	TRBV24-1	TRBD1	CATSGPGQGYNEQFF	TGTGCCACCAGCGGCCCGGGACAGGGCTACAATGAGCAGTTCTTC
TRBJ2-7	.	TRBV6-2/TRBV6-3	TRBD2	CASSYPIGTSGGILSYEQYF	TGTGCCAGCAGTTACCCGATCGGGACTAGCGGGGGTATACTTTCCTACGAGCAGTACTTC
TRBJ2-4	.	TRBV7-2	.	CASSPDLSTGNIQYF	TGTGCCAGCAGCCCCGACTTGTCCACGGGGAACATTCAGTACTTC
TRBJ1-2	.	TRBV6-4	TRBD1	CASRGQGTADSLGYTF	TGTGCCAGCAGAGGACAGGGGACCGCAGACTCCCTTGGCTACACCTTC
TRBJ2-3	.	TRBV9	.	CASSAGQRTDTDTQYF	TGTGCCAGCAGCGCCGGGCAGCGGACGGACACAGATACGCAGTATTTT
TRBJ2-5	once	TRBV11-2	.	CASSLGRGAGVETQYF	TGTGCCAGCAGCTTAGGACGGGGGGCGGGAGTAGAGACCCAGTACTTC
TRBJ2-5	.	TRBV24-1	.	CATSDSTAGWETQYF	TGTGCCACCAGTGATTCGACAGCCGGATGGGAGACCCAGTACTTC
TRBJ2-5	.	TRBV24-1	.	CATSDPFGTQYF	TGTGCCACCAGTGACCCTTTCGGGACCCAGTACTTC
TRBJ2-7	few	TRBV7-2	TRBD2	CASSLPATSAYEQYF	TGTGCCAGCAGCTTACCCGCGACTAGCGCTTACGAGCAGTACTTC
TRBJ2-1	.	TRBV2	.	CASSTYNEQFF	TGTGCCAGCAGTACTTACAATGAGCAGTTCTTC
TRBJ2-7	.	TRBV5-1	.	CASSLGGDSSLEQYF	TGCGCCAGCAGCTTGGGGGGGGACAGCTCCCTCGAGCAGTACTTC
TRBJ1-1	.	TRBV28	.	CASTRASNTEAFF	TGTGCCAGCACGCGGGCATCGAACACTGAAGCTTTCTTT
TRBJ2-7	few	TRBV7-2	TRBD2	CASSLGLAATYEQYF	TGTGCCAGCAGCTTGGGGCTAGCGGCTACCTACGAGCAGTACTTC
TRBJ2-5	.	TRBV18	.	CASSPGETQYF	TGTGCCAGCTCACCCGGAGAGACCCAGTACTTC
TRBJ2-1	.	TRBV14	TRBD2	CASSQDIGGDEQFF	TGTGCCAGCAGCCAAGATATCGGGGGGGATGAGCAGTTCTTC
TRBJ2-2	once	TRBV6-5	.	CASSHKNTGELFF	TGTGCCAGCAGTCACAAGAACACCGGGGAGCTGTTTTTT
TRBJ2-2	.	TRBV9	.	CASSVASGYTGELFF	TGTGCCAGCAGCGTAGCAAGCGGCTACACCGGGGAGCTGTTTTTT
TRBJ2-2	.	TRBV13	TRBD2	CASSPPLAGGIGELFF	TGTGCCAGCAGCCCGCCACTAGCGGGAGGAATCGGGGAGCTGTTTTTT
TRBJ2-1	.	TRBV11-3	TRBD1	CASSLGGQGENEQFF	TGTGCCAGCAGCTTAGGGGGACAGGGAGAAAATGAGCAGTTCTTC
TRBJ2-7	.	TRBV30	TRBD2	CAWSIGLAGATYEQYF	TGTGCCTGGAGTATCGGACTAGCGGGGGCGACCTACGAGCAGTACTTC
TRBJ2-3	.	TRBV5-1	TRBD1	CASSSTGGWTDTQYF	TGCGCCAGCAGCTCGACAGGGGGCTGGACAGATACGCAGTATTTT
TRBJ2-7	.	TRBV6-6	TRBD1	CASSLGRGFYEQYF	TGTGCCAGCAGTTTGGGCAGGGGGTTTTACGAGCAGTACTTC
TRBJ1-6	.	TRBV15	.	CATSFGGESPLHF	TGTGCCACCAGCTTCGGGGGTGAATCACCCCTCCACTTT
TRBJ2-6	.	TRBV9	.	CASSVASTVLSSGANVLTF	TGTGCCAGCAGCGTAGCCTCGACAGTACTTAGCTCTGGGGCCAACGTCCTGACTTTC
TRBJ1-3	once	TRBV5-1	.	CASSSNTGFSGNTIYF	TGCGCCAGCAGCTCGAATACAGGATTCTCTGGAAACACCATATATTTT
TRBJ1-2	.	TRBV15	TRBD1	CATSRGSTGLYGYTF	TGTGCCACCAGCAGGGGTTCGACAGGGCTGTATGGCTACACCTTC
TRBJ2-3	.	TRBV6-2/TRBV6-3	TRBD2	CASSSRTSGRAGVPDTQYF	TGTGCCAGCAGTTCCCGGACTAGCGGGAGGGCCGGGGTGCCAGATACGCAGTATTTT
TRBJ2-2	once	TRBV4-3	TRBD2	CASSPTSGGANTGELFF	TGCGCCAGCAGCCCGACTAGCGGGGGCGCGAACACCGGGGAGCTGTTTTTT
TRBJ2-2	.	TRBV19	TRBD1	CASSQTGAGTGELFF	TGTGCCAGTAGTCAGACAGGGGCGGGCACCGGGGAGCTGTTTTTT